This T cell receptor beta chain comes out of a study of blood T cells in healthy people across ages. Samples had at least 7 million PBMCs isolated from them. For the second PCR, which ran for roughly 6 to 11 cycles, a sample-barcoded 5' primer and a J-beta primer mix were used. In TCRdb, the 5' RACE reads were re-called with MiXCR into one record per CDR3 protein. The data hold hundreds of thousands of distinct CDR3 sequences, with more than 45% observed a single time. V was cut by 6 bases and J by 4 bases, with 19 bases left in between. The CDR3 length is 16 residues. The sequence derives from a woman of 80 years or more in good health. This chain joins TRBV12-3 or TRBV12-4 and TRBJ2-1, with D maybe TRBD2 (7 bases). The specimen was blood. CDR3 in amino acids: CASSQGTIQIYNEQFF. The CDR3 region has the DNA TGTGCCAGCAGCCAGGGGACTATCCAAATATACAATGAGCAGTTCTTC.